Shown below are 4 T cell receptor beta chains from a single sample sequenced in a study of T cell responses to AZD1222 COVID-19 vaccine. Sequencing used immunoSEQ multiplex PCR; TCRdb keeps in-frame clones, though not all of them. The table records over 150,000 clones, 90% of them present only once. This specimen was peripheral blood, taken on day 0 of AZD1222 vaccination. These receptors all stem from an adult in good health.

The chain is built from TRBV19 and TRBJ2-2; 8 bases are a match to TRBD1. Germline lookup yields CDR1 LNHDA and CDR2 SQIVND (reference sequence). Trimming cost V 3 bases and J 7 bases; bases outside gene matches: 4. This CDR3 has 14 residues. For the CDR3, the DNA is TGTGCCAGTAGTATTGCAGGGGGCGGCGGGGAGCTGTTTTTT. Its protein product is CASSIAGGGGELFF. Drawing the rest from reference TRBV19 and TRBJ2-2, the complete variable domain is DGGITQSPKYLFRKEGQNVTLSCEQNLNHDAMYWYRQDPGQGLRLIYYSQIVNDFQKGDIAEGYSVSREKKESFPLTVTSAQKNPTAFYLCASSIAGGGGELFFGEGSRLTVL.

V and J are TRBV10-2 and TRBJ2-7; TRBD2 aligns across 7 bases. CDR1 is WSHSY and CDR2 is SAAADI in the germline V gene. The CDR3 is made up of 15 amino acids. V gave up 10 bases and J gave up 0 bases; unmatched junction bases: 12. The CDR3 bases are TGCGCCACCCAGGAAGCGGGGACGAGCTCCTACGAGCAGTACTTC. It translates to CATQEAGTSSYEQYF.

The rearrangement uses TRBV11-2 and TRBJ1-2, with D possibly TRBD1 on 5 matching bases. CDR3 length: 18 residues. Trimming shortened V by 6 bases and J by 4 bases, and 27 bases separated the two germline ends. The V gene's germline CDR1 is SGHAT and CDR2 FQNNGV. The CDR3 DNA reads as TGTGCCAGCAGAGCACACCGGGACGCCCATGCGGGGACCTATGGCTACACCTTC. Its translation: CASRAHRDAHAGTYGYTF.

This clone was recorded once. The chain employs TRBV19 and TRBJ1-5; perhaps TRBD1 as D (6 bases). CDR1 and CDR2 from the germline V gene are LNHDA and SQIVND (reference sequence). The V and J ends lost 7 bases and 3 bases respectively, with 10 bases between them. This CDR3 contains 13 residues. CDR3 sequence: CASTDRNNQPQHF. Written as DNA, the CDR3 is TGTGCCAGTACTGACAGGAACAATCAGCCCCAGCATTTT.